These 19 T cell receptor beta chains were sequenced from one sample in a study of blood T cell repertoires in COVID-19 (TCRdb year 2020). To prepare the library, the immunoSEQ multiplex PCR assay was applied. In its TCRdb copy, this immuneACCESS table keeps in-frame sequences only and misses some clones. Where compared with another copy, unresolved V genes explain less than half of these, and the others have no known cause. Present in this sample are some 70,000 clones, 91% of which were seen just once. Of the sample, about 6.8% is held by the ten largest clones. Sequences were obtained from peripheral blood. The receptors originated from a human donor in a cohort sampled during active COVID-19.

Note on this clone: At one of its ends the junction is not consistent with the germline gene, which may arise from a read error. The chain uses TRBV12-3 or TRBV12-4 and TRBJ1-3; D is undetermined. CDR3 size: 11 residues. The CDR3 region has the DNA TGTGCCAGCAGTCACCCGGCGGGGTATGAATTT. Protein product: CASSHPAGYEF.

The chain links TRBV5-1 to TRBJ2-7; 7 bases align to TRBD1. V trimming: 6 bases; J trimming: 3 bases; junction bases outside the gene matches: 9. Per the germline V gene, CDR1 is SGHRS and CDR2 is YFSETQ. CDR3 size: 14 residues. The CDR3 DNA follows: TGCGCCAGCAACCCAATAGCAGGGGGCTACGAGCAGTACTTC. Its translation is CASNPIAGGYEQYF.

The chain carries TRBV5-8 and TRBJ1-1; D unresolved. The ends were cut back, 0 bases at V and 0 bases at J, with 12 bases in the middle. The CDR3 extends over 16 amino acids. The germline CDR1 and CDR2 sequences are SGHTS and YDEGEE. CDR3 coding DNA: TGTGCCAGCAGCTTGGTCGGAGAACTCATGAACACTGAAGCTTTCTTT. It yields the protein CASSLVGELMNTEAFF.

The rearrangement links TRBV14 to TRBJ2-5; TRBD2 might be the D (6 bases). Germline values: CDR1 SGHDN, CDR2 FVKESK. V was shortened by 4 bases and J by 1 base, with 16 bases between the two germline ends. The CDR3 runs to 16 residues. The DNA of the CDR3 is TGTGCCAGCAGCCGCCTCCTTGGCGGGGCCCAAGAGACCCAGTACTTC. Protein product: CASSRLLGGAQETQYF.

The chain uses TRBV7-9 and TRBJ2-2; D is possibly TRBD1 (6 bases). The CDR3 has 17 residues. Looked up from germline, CDR1 is SEHNR and CDR2 is FQNEAQ (reference sequence). Between the trimmed V and J ends, which lost 5 bases and 2 bases, there was a span of 18 bases. This CDR3 reads CASSVPGQPTNTGELFF. The CDR3 coding sequence is TGTGCCAGCAGCGTCCCCGGACAGCCAACAAACACCGGGGAGCTGTTTTTT.

V gene TRBV6-5 combines with J gene TRBJ1-4, with TRBD1 matching 7 bases. Unmatched junction bases numbered 8, after V lost 2 bases and J lost 5 bases. From germline, CDR1 is MNHEY and CDR2 SVGAGI. The CDR3 is 16 amino acids. The CDR3 loop is CASSYAHRGGNEKLFF. The CDR3 nucleotides are TGTGCCAGCAGTTACGCCCACAGGGGTGGGAATGAAAAACTGTTTTTT.

The V and J genes are TRBV12-3 or TRBV12-4 and TRBJ1-2, with no clear D. This CDR3 region has 13 residues. Trimming cost V 2 bases and J 6 bases, with 10 bases left between them. CDR3 loop: CASSLKGVDGYTF. The CDR3 bases are TGTGCCAGCAGTTTAAAGGGAGTGGATGGCTACACCTTC.

This sequence joins TRBV28 and TRBJ2-7; 10 bases fit TRBD2. The J segment lost 3 bases and the V segment lost 4 bases, leaving 9 bases of the junction unmatched. The CDR3 runs to 16 residues. Germline values: CDR1 MDHEN, CDR2 SYDVKM. This CDR3 is CASSSPPGTSDYEQYF. The CDR3 DNA sequence: TGTGCCAGCAGTTCACCCCCCGGGACTAGCGACTACGAGCAGTACTTC.

J is TRBJ1-3 and V is TRBV7-9, with 7 bases identical to TRBD1. The V and J ends lost 5 bases and 2 bases, in that order; junction bases with no gene match: 3. CDR1 and CDR2 (germline): SEHNR, FQNEAQ (reference sequence). The CDR3 length is 14 residues. CDR3 nucleotides: TGTGCCAGCAGCCCTGGGACAGCTGGAAACACCATATATTTT. It yields the protein CASSPGTAGNTIYF. Together with reference TRBV7-9 and TRBJ1-3, the CDR3 gives the full variable domain: DTGVSQNPRHKITKRGQNVTFRCDPISEHNRLYWYRQTLGQGPEFLTYFQNEAQLEKSRLLSDRFSAERPKGSFSTLEIQRTEQGDSAMYLCASSPGTAGNTIYFGEGSWLTVV.

The chain has TRBV11-2 and TRBJ2-7, with 7 nucleotides matching TRBD2. The J segment lost 0 bases and the V segment lost 8 bases, leaving 7 bases of the junction unmatched. The CDR3 covers 14 residues. Germline V CDR1 and CDR2: SGHAT, FQNNGV. The CDR3 spells CASAGTKSSYEQYF. CDR3 DNA: TGTGCCAGCGCTGGGACTAAGAGCTCCTACGAGCAGTACTTC.

The gene calls are TRBV24-1 and TRBJ2-3; 7 nucleotides agree with TRBD2. Germline CDR1 and CDR2: KGHDR and SFDVKD. The CDR3 is 16 amino acids. The trim removed 7 bases at V and 1 base at J, leaving 10 bases unmatched. The CDR3 nucleotides are TGTGCCACCAGCGTTGCCGGGACTATCGGCACAGATACGCAGTATTTT. Its protein product is CATSVAGTIGTDTQYF.

This clone has more than one count but fewer than ten. CDR3 sequence: CASSFGRATYNEQFF. Written as DNA, the CDR3 is TGTGCCAGCAGCTTCGGGAGAGCTACCTACAATGAGCAGTTCTTC. The gene calls are TRBV11-2 and TRBJ2-1, with D possibly TRBD2 on 6 matching bases. V lost 3 bases, J lost 2 bases, and 11 bases lay in between. CDR3 length equals 15 residues. CDR1 and CDR2 from the germline V gene are SGHAT and FQNNGV.

In this sample, this clone turned up a few times. V usage is TRBV19 and J usage is TRBJ1-5; possibly TRBD1 for D (6 bases). CDR3 length equals 11 residues. V lost 9 bases, J lost 7 bases, and 10 bases lay in between. Looked up from germline, CDR1 is LNHDA and CDR2 is SQIVND (reference sequence). CDR3 region: CARTGGQPQHF. CDR3 DNA sequence: TGTGCCAGGACAGGAGGCCAGCCCCAGCATTTT.

The CDR3: CASSIGPSGTVGPATEAFF. The CDR3 DNA reads TGTGCCAGTAGTATAGGCCCCTCCGGGACAGTGGGTCCGGCCACTGAAGCTTTCTTT. The chain is built from TRBV19 and TRBJ1-1; 7 nucleotides match TRBD1. This CDR3 has 19 residues. Trimming removed 1 base from V and 4 bases from J; junction bases left unmatched: 18. From germline, CDR1 is LNHDA and CDR2 SQIVND (reference sequence).

Details on this clone: The junction differs from germline at one of its ends, possibly a read error. The chain has TRBV6-5 and TRBJ2-7; 9 bases fit TRBD2. Germline CDR1 MNHEY, CDR2 SVGAGI. The CDR3 length is 16 residues. CDR3 sequence reads: CATSFLAGRSSYEQYF. CDR3 bases: TGTGCCACCAGTTTTCTAGCGGGACGTAGCTCCTACGAGCAGTACTTC.

V is TRBV28 and J is TRBJ2-1; 10 bases map to TRBD2. Germline CDR1 is MDHEN and CDR2 is SYDVKM. The junction had 10 bases not matched to a gene; V was cut back by 9 bases and J by 5 bases. The CDR3 contains 15 residues. The CDR3 DNA reads as TGTGCCAGTGCAAGAGCGGGAGGGTCCCACAATGAGCAGTTCTTC. This translates into CASARAGGSHNEQFF.

The J gene is TRBJ1-5, the V gene TRBV19, with 7 bases fitting TRBD1. V was clipped by 4 bases and J by 4 bases; unmatched bases: 7. Per germline, CDR1 LNHDA and CDR2 SQIVND (reference sequence). This CDR3 is built from 15 residues. CDR3 DNA sequence: TGTGCCAGTAGTAGGCGACAGGGAGAGAATCAGCCCCAGCATTTT. Its translation: CASSRRQGENQPQHF. The full variable domain, in which reference TRBV19 and TRBJ1-5 provide the parts outside the CDR3, is DGGITQSPKYLFRKEGQNVTLSCEQNLNHDAMYWYRQDPGQGLRLIYYSQIVNDFQKGDIAEGYSVSREKKESFPLTVTSAQKNPTAFYLCASSRRQGENQPQHFGDGTRLSIL.

The chain couples TRBV7-2 to TRBJ2-5, with 8 bases matching TRBD2. CDR3 length: 15 residues. With 6 bases clipped from V and 2 bases from J, the junction kept 8 bases outside the gene matches. Germline V gene lookup returns CDR1 SGHTA and CDR2 FQGNSA. The CDR3 DNA reads as TGTGCCAGCAGTAGCCCAAGCGGGGGTCAAGAGACCCAGTACTTC. The encoded protein is CASSSPSGGQETQYF.

The chain employs TRBV7-2 and TRBJ2-1; D may be TRBD2 (7 bases). This CDR3 spans 15 amino acids. The germline CDR1 and CDR2 sequences are SGHTA and FQGNSA. The V gene lost 7 bases and the J gene lost 6 bases, with 19 bases spanning the gap. This CDR3 is CASTPGGGQSNEQFF. Here the CDR3 DNA reads TGTGCCAGCACCCCGGGGGGTGGACAGTCCAATGAGCAGTTCTTC. Complete variable domain (other parts from reference TRBV7-2 and TRBJ2-1): GAGVSQSPSNKVTEKGKDVELRCDPISGHTALYWYRQSLGQGLEFLIYFQGNSAPDKSGLPSDRFSAERTGGSVSTLTIQRTQQEDSAVYLCASTPGGGQSNEQFFGPGTRLTVL.